The clone carrying this T cell receptor (beta chain) was counted ten times or more. Time point indicated: newly diagnosed GD, antithyroid drugs for less than 3 months. With RNA extracted from PBMCs as input, the TCR library was made. A blood draw put 8.5 to 10 milliliters of peripheral blood into EDTA tubes. For TCR beta, libraries came from iRepertoire HTBI primers and Arm-PCR of CDR3 regions. TCRdb recomputed calls from the multiplex PCR reads with MiXCR, one row per CDR3 protein. The sample has roughly 610,000 distinct CDR3 sequences, roughly 16% seen once. This sample was taken from a study of regulatory T cells in long-lasting Graves disease. This CDR3 spans 11 amino acids. Germline V gene sequence: CDR1 DFQATT, CDR2 SNEGSKA (reference sequence). V was shortened by 5 bases and J by 10 bases, with 14 bases between the two germline ends. Another study also made use of these data, one on T cells in Graves' hyperthyroidism and ophthalmopathy. That paper notes: A first-round RT-PCR of the TCR CDR3 used the HTBI primer set.

The sequences come from peripheral blood mononuclear cells (PBMCs), collected at new diagnosis, from a patient treated with antithyroid drugs. The chain recombines TRBV20-1 with TRBJ1-1; D gene uncertain. This TCR was recovered from a man younger than 30 with Graves disease. Here the CDR3 reads CSAWSGDRAFF. The CDR3 bases are TGCAGTGCTTGGTCGGGAGATCGAGCTTTCTTT.